Presented here are 11 T cell receptor beta chains from one specimen sequenced in a study of CD8+ T cells in alopecia areata. Extraction and reverse transcription of RNA yielded cDNA as the sequencing template. Generated by immunoSEQ multiplex PCR, the TCRdb table keeps only in-frame clones and is missing some. This table holds fewer than 250,000 clones, about three fifths found once. The source was CD4+ T cells sorted from blood, collected at week 0. These receptors originate from a human donor with alopecia areata.

The CDR3 region is CASSLGQNRYEQYF. The CDR3 bases are TGTGCCAGCAGCTTAGGCCAGAACCGCTACGAGCAGTACTTC. The chain joins TRBV7-9 to TRBJ2-7; D is undetermined. Germline loops: CDR1 SEHNR, CDR2 FQNEAQ (reference sequence). The CDR3 sequence is 14 residues long. Trimming shortened V by 1 base and J by 3 bases, and 10 bases separated the two germline ends.

This clone was observed once. J is TRBJ2-4 and V is TRBV6-5; D gene uncertain. This CDR3 is built from 15 residues. The germline V and J ends were trimmed by 0 bases and 0 bases, with 6 bases remaining between them. The V gene's germline CDR1 is MNHEY and CDR2 SVGAGI. CDR3 coding DNA: TGTGCCAGCAGTTACTCGGCTATAGCCAAAAACATTCAGTACTTC. It is translated as CASSYSAIAKNIQYF.

This chain connects TRBV11-2 to TRBJ2-1, with D perhaps TRBD2 (5 bases). The CDR3 totals 15 residues. Looked up from germline, CDR1 is SGHAT and CDR2 is FQNNGV. V was shortened by 0 bases and J by 0 bases, with 6 bases between the two germline ends. The CDR3, as DNA: TGTGCCAGCAGCTTAGACCGGGGCTCCTACAATGAGCAGTTCTTC. It encodes CASSLDRGSYNEQFF. Full variable domain (missing parts from reference TRBV11-2 and TRBJ2-1): EAGVAQSPRYKIIEKRQSVAFWCNPISGHATLYWYQQILGQGPKLLIQFQNNGVVDDSQLPKDRFSAERLKGVDSTLKIQPAKLEDSAVYLCASSLDRGSYNEQFFGPGTRLTVL.

This clone was seen a handful of times. CDR3 amino acids: CAWSMTAKRNTIYF. In DNA, the CDR3 is TGTGCCTGGAGTATGACAGCAAAAAGAAACACCATATATTTT. V usage is TRBV30 and J usage is TRBJ1-3; a weak D match, TRBD1 (5 bases). With 2 bases removed from V and 5 bases from J, the gap between germline ends came to 13 bases. The germline gives CDR1 GTSNPN, CDR2 SVGIG (reference sequence). CDR3 size: 14 residues.

The genes are TRBV5-6 and TRBJ1-5; D is undetermined. The CDR3 contains 14 residues. Germline loops: CDR1 SGHDT, CDR2 YYEEEE. The V end lost 0 bases, the J end lost 3 bases, and 7 bases lay between the germline ends. The CDR3 sequence is CASSLAGINQPQHF. The CDR3 coding sequence is TGTGCCAGCAGCTTGGCTGGGATCAATCAGCCCCAGCATTTT.

CDR3 sequence (DNA): TGTGCCAGCAGTCGACAAGACAATGAGCAGTTCTTC. This gives the protein CASSRQDNEQFF. The chain recombines TRBV7-9 with TRBJ2-1; D remains unclear. With 6 bases removed from V and 5 bases from J, the gap between germline ends came to 8 bases. The CDR3 extends over 12 amino acids. Germline CDR1 SEHNR, CDR2 FQNEAQ (reference sequence).

This sequence joins TRBV29-1 and TRBJ2-7; no firm D call. The CDR3 sequence is 15 residues long. Trimming took off 7 bases at V and 2 bases at J, with 21 bases between the two ends. Germline CDR1 is SQVTM and CDR2 is ANQGSEA. In DNA, the CDR3 is TGCAGCGGCTCTCAGCTAGTCGTCTTTGCCTACGAGCAGTACTTC. This sequence encodes CSGSQLVVFAYEQYF.

This clone was counted a few times. The chain's CDR3 is CASTGTGANTGELFF. The CDR3 nucleotides read TGTGCCAGCACTGGGACAGGGGCGAACACCGGGGAGCTGTTTTTT. This chain uses TRBV25-1 with TRBJ2-2; TRBD1 aligns across 10 bases. CDR1 and CDR2 (germline): MGHDK, SYGVNS. Losses at the gene ends were 7 bases for V and 0 bases for J; bases not matched to a gene: 2. The CDR3 runs to 15 residues.

This clone was counted only a few times. V and J are TRBV6-6 and TRBJ2-5, with 7 positions matching TRBD2. V was pared by 6 bases and J by 2 bases, with 12 bases of the junction left unmatched. The V gene's germline CDR1 is MNHNY and CDR2 SVGAGI (reference sequence). CDR3 length: 16 amino acids. The CDR3 reads CASRSRRAGVQETQYF. The CDR3 nucleotides are TGTGCCAGCAGGTCTCGTAGGGCGGGAGTACAAGAGACCCAGTACTTC.

The chain combines TRBV30 with TRBJ1-5; the D gene is possibly TRBD1 (6 bases). The germline gives CDR1 GTSNPN, CDR2 SVGIG (reference sequence). V dropped 2 bases and J dropped 3 bases, with 8 bases sitting between them. This CDR3 region has 13 residues. CDR3 amino acids: CAWSSGVNQPQHF. The CDR3 DNA reads as TGTGCCTGGAGTTCAGGGGTCAATCAGCCCCAGCATTTT.

CDR3 nucleotides: TGTGCCAGCAGTGACGACAGGGTTGGGAAGACCCAGTACTTC. Translated, it gives CASSDDRVGKTQYF. The chain links TRBV6-5 to TRBJ2-5, with 7 bases identical to TRBD1. This CDR3 has 14 amino acids. Germline CDR1 MNHEY, CDR2 SVGAGI. The junction had 9 bases not matched to a gene; V was cut back by 5 bases and J by 6 bases.